These 29 T cell receptor beta chains share one sample of origin, sequenced in a study of post-analysis software for immune sequencing data (dated by TCRdb to between 2015 and 2017). On the study overall, not on this receptor specifically: Patients showed significantly higher frequencies than controls for several TRBV segments, among them TRBV5-6, TRBV5-1 and TRBV20-1.

Receptor libraries were prepared by PCR. Data came from an Illumina HiSeq 2500. Unique molecular identifiers were incorporated into TCR beta cDNA libraries to reduce PCR and sequencing biases. TCRdb reran the public reads through fastp at Q25 and MiXCR, keeping productive beta chains. A single entry per CDR3 protein holds the most common genes and DNA from its merged rows. For this sample the table gives about 760,000 distinct CDR3 sequences, of which roughly 27% were detected only once. Roughly 0.54% of the sample is in the top ten clones. No antigens are known for them. The sequencing input was blood. The origin of the receptors is a girl aged 5 to 17 with multiple sclerosis.

This clonotype was recorded a few times. DNA of the CDR3: TGTGCCAGCAGTTTAGGGACTAGCGGCGGTATCACAGATACGCAGTATTTT. Its protein product is CASSLGTSGGITDTQYF. This chain links TRBV28 with TRBJ2-3, with 11 bases matching TRBD2. The CDR3 has 17 amino acids. V gave up 2 bases and J gave up 2 bases; unmatched junction bases: 6. From germline, CDR1 is MDHEN and CDR2 SYDVKM.

The chain couples TRBV10-3 to TRBJ2-3, with 8 nucleotides matching TRBD2. Losses at the gene ends were 10 bases for V and 2 bases for J; bases not matched to a gene: 5. The CDR3 runs 13 residues. The germline V gene encodes CDR1 ENHRY and CDR2 SYGVKD. CDR3 in amino acids: CATGGATTDTQYF. As DNA, the CDR3 is TGTGCCACGGGGGGGGCCACCACAGATACGCAGTATTTT.

This clonotype has more than one count but fewer than ten. This chain links TRBV3-1 with TRBJ1-1; tentative D call: TRBD1 (5 bases). The V and J ends lost 4 bases and 4 bases respectively, with 13 bases between them. From germline, CDR1 is LGHDT and CDR2 YNNKEL (reference sequence). The CDR3 is made up of 14 amino acids. The CDR3 region is CASSPRGSGTEAFF. In nucleotides, the CDR3 is TGTGCCAGCAGCCCCCGGGGGAGTGGCACTGAAGCTTTCTTT.

DNA for the CDR3: TGTGCCAGCAGCCCCGCTGTTGGGCCTCCGGTCCTTCAGTACTTC. Residues: CASSPAVGPPVLQYF. The chain links TRBV11-2 to TRBJ2-4; D uncertain. V lost 5 bases, J lost 11 bases, and 22 bases lay in between. Germline values: CDR1 SGHAT, CDR2 FQNNGV. The CDR3 totals 15 residues.

The sample holds many counts of this clonotype. J is TRBJ2-3 and V is TRBV10-3, with 8 bases aligning to TRBD2. Germline V CDR1 and CDR2: ENHRY, SYGVKD. The ends lost 11 bases at V and 9 bases at J; junction bases unmatched: 25. The CDR3 extends over 17 amino acids. The CDR3 DNA follows: TGTGCCGCCTCGTGGCCGGAGCGGGGGTCCACCGAGGGGACGCAGTATTTT. Protein: CAASWPERGSTEGTQYF.

This sequence joins TRBV6-5 and TRBJ1-3, with unresolved D. The CDR3 spans 14 residues. Trimming cost V 2 bases and J 0 bases, with 5 bases left between them. Germline values: CDR1 MNHEY, CDR2 SVGAGI. The DNA for the CDR3 is TGTGCCAGCAGTTACCGGAGCTCTGGAAACACCATATATTTT. Translation gives CASSYRSSGNTIYF.

This clonotype was counted a few times. The chain is built from TRBV20-1 and TRBJ2-7, with a possible D match to TRBD1 (8 bases). Germline CDR1 reads DFQATT; CDR2 reads SNEGSKA (reference sequence). The CDR3 covers 16 residues. Trimming pared 0 bases from V and 6 bases from J, leaving 21 bases between. The CDR3 is CSARDPRTGTMFEQYF. The CDR3 nucleotides read TGCAGTGCTAGAGACCCCAGGACAGGGACTATGTTCGAGCAGTACTTC.

Only one count was recorded for this clonotype. The chain uses TRBV6-5 and TRBJ1-1, with TRBD1 identical over 7 bases. V shed 5 bases, J shed 4 bases, and the junction held 7 bases outside the gene matches. The germline CDR1 and CDR2 sequences are MNHEY and SVGAGI. This CDR3 is 14 amino acids long. Here the CDR3 DNA reads TGTGCCAGCAGTATAAAGACAGGGAGCACTGAAGCTTTCTTT. This encodes CASSIKTGSTEAFF.

The V and J genes are TRBV12-3 or TRBV12-4 and TRBJ2-3, with a weak D call TRBD2 (6 bases). Trimming shortened V by 3 bases and J by 2 bases, and 9 bases separated the two germline ends. The CDR3 is 14 amino acids. As DNA, the CDR3 is TGTGCCAGCAGTTTCGGCGGGGCCACAGATACGCAGTATTTT. It translates to CASSFGGATDTQYF.

V is TRBV6-1 and J is TRBJ2-2; 12 nucleotides align to TRBD2. Trimming cost V 8 bases and J 4 bases; bases outside gene matches: 14. There are 18 residues in the CDR3. Germline V gene sequence: CDR1 MNHNS, CDR2 SASEGT. The CDR3 region has the DNA TGTGCCAGCGGAACCAATGGACTAGCGGGAAGTCGCACCGGGGAGCTGTTTTTT. It codes for CASGTNGLAGSRTGELFF.

This chain connects TRBV20-1 to TRBJ1-2, with 7 bases that match TRBD1. Unmatched junction bases numbered 18, after V lost 6 bases and J lost 8 bases. CDR1 and CDR2 (germline): DFQATT, SNEGSKA (reference sequence). The CDR3 has 15 residues. The CDR3 nucleotides read TGCAGTGCAACGGGACAGCCGACCCGAATGGTAGGCTACACCTTC. Its translation is CSATGQPTRMVGYTF.

The J gene is TRBJ2-5, the V gene TRBV24-1; 8 nucleotides line up with TRBD2. The CDR3 is made up of 16 amino acids. V shed 9 bases, J shed 1 base, and the junction held 12 bases outside the gene matches. Germline assignment: CDR1 KGHDR and CDR2 SFDVKD. CDR3 sequence (DNA): TGTGCCACCGGCATTAGCGGGGAAGGAATCCAAGAGACCCAGTACTTC. This codes for CATGISGEGIQETQYF.

This clonotype showed up many times. V is TRBV29-1 and J is TRBJ2-7; unclear D gene. This CDR3 spans 12 amino acids. Germline V gene sequence: CDR1 SQVTM, CDR2 ANQGSEA. The V end lost 2 bases, the J end lost 5 bases, and 10 bases lay between the germline ends. CDR3 sequence reads: CSVEFGANEQYF. CDR3 in DNA: TGCAGCGTTGAATTCGGCGCAAACGAGCAGTACTTC.

The chain employs TRBV20-1 and TRBJ2-5; D unclear. Per germline, CDR1 DFQATT and CDR2 SNEGSKA (reference sequence). CDR3 length equals 13 residues. V was cut by 3 bases and J by 3 bases, with 11 bases left in between. CDR3 sequence reads: CSARVSRKETQYF. The CDR3 DNA is TGCAGTGCTAGGGTGTCCAGAAAAGAGACCCAGTACTTC.

This clonotype occurred a few times. The gene calls are TRBV9 and TRBJ2-5; 7 bases are a match to TRBD2. V lost 3 bases to trimming and J lost 1 base; unmatched junction nucleotides: 6. This CDR3 comprises 15 residues. Germline V gives CDR1 SGDLS, CDR2 YYNGEE. CDR3 nucleotides: TGTGCCAGCAGCGCGCGGGGGACGTTCCAAGAGACCCAGTACTTC. Encoded protein: CASSARGTFQETQYF.

The chain is built from TRBV19 and TRBJ2-6, with 9 bases matching TRBD1. V was clipped by 9 bases and J by 0 bases; unmatched bases: 9. In germline, CDR1 is LNHDA, CDR2 SQIVND (reference sequence). The CDR3 contains 17 residues. The CDR3 bases are TGTGCCAGCGGACTACAGGGGGCGGGCTCTGGGGCCAACGTCCTGACTTTC. This gives the protein CASGLQGAGSGANVLTF.

The chain has TRBV20-1 and TRBJ2-4; TRBD2 matches at 8 bases. This CDR3 spans 19 amino acids. Trimming took 4 bases from V and 0 from J; bases not matched to a gene: 17. Germline lookup yields CDR1 DFQATT and CDR2 SNEGSKA (reference sequence). CDR3 DNA: TGCAGTGCTAAGGGGGAAGCGGCTAGCGGGTTACTAGCCAAAAACATTCAGTACTTC. As protein: CSAKGEAASGLLAKNIQYF.

This clonotype was picked up many times. The chain joins TRBV11-2 to TRBJ2-1; 10 nucleotides agree with TRBD2. The CDR3 is made up of 14 amino acids. From germline, CDR1 is SGHAT and CDR2 FQNNGV. With V trimmed by 3 bases and J by 6 bases, 2 bases remained unmatched. Here the CDR3 DNA reads TGTGCCAGCAGCTTCTCTAGCGGGAGCAATGAGCAGTTCTTC. Translated, it gives CASSFSSGSNEQFF.

The chain couples TRBV7-9 to TRBJ2-1; D call uncertain. CDR3 length: 12 residues. V dropped 0 bases and J dropped 10 bases, with 7 bases sitting between them. CDR1 and CDR2 (germline): SEHNR, FQNEAQ (reference sequence). The CDR3 DNA follows: TGTGCCAGCAGCTTAGCGGGCATGGAGCAGTTCTTC. It is translated as CASSLAGMEQFF.

This clonotype was detected only a few times. The V call is TRBV5-1, the J call TRBJ2-3, with 10 bases aligning to TRBD2. CDR3 size: 16 residues. From germline, CDR1 is SGHRS and CDR2 YFSETQ. V lost 4 bases to trimming and J lost 3 bases; unmatched junction nucleotides: 8. CDR3: CASSGLAGGQTDTQYF. The CDR3 bases are TGCGCCAGCAGCGGCTTAGCGGGAGGTCAGACAGATACGCAGTATTTT.

J is TRBJ2-1 and V is TRBV2; 11 bases line up with TRBD2. CDR1 is SNHLY, CDR2 FYNNEI, per germline. V lost 6 bases to trimming and J lost 7 bases; unmatched junction nucleotides: 11. The CDR3 is 16 residues long. CDR3 protein: CASSGPLAGGWNEQFF. The DNA for the CDR3 is TGTGCCAGCAGCGGGCCTCTAGCGGGAGGATGGAATGAGCAGTTCTTC.

The CDR3 DNA reads TGCGCCAGCAGCCAAGATCCCGGAGAGGGGTCCTATGGCTACACCTTC. This sequence encodes CASSQDPGEGSYGYTF. The chain employs TRBV4-3 and TRBJ1-2; weak D call: TRBD1 (5 bases). Looked up from germline, CDR1 is LGHNA and CDR2 is YSLEER. V lost 0 bases and J lost 4, with 15 bases in between. CDR3 length: 16 amino acids.

The genes are TRBV6-1 and TRBJ1-2; D possibly corresponds to TRBD1 (5 bases). Trimming removed 3 bases at V and 4 bases at J, with 9 bases between. CDR1 is MNHNS, CDR2 SASEGT, per germline. The CDR3 is 13 residues long. For the CDR3, the DNA is TGTGCCAGCAGTGACCCAGGGCTCTATGGCTACACCTTC. Translating gives CASSDPGLYGYTF.

The rearrangement uses TRBV20-1 and TRBJ1-1; a possible D gene is TRBD1 (6 bases). Trimming took 7 bases from V and 5 from J, leaving 14 bases between them. CDR1 and CDR2 from the germline V gene are DFQATT and SNEGSKA (reference sequence). There are 12 residues in the CDR3. CDR3 nucleotides: TGCAGTGTTCGGCAGGGGTTGACTGAAGCTTTCTTT. It is translated as CSVRQGLTEAFF.

The chain couples TRBV20-1 to TRBJ2-4; possibly TRBD1 for D (6 bases). The J call may be incorrect, as the DNA end agrees better with TRBJ2-7. Germline CDR1 DFQATT, CDR2 SNEGSKA (reference sequence). The CDR3 contains 14 residues. Written as DNA, the CDR3 is TGCAGTGTTCCCACCCAGGACAGAGGATACGAGCAGTACTTC. Encoded protein: CSVPTQDRGYEQYF.

This sequence joins TRBV28 and TRBJ1-2, with TRBD1 matching over 7 bases. This CDR3 region has 13 residues. Germline CDR1 is MDHEN and CDR2 is SYDVKM. V was clipped by 8 bases and J by 5 bases; unmatched bases: 8. CDR3 sequence (DNA): TGTGCCAGCGAGGGACAGCATCGTTATGGCTACACCTTC. It codes for CASEGQHRYGYTF.

The chain combines TRBV28 with TRBJ2-3; D not resolved. Trimming cost V 7 bases and J 1 base, with 15 bases left between them. Germline values: CDR1 MDHEN, CDR2 SYDVKM. This CDR3 contains 15 residues. The CDR3 reads CASNPAHYRTDTQYF. The DNA of the CDR3 is TGTGCCAGCAATCCCGCCCATTACCGCACAGATACGCAGTATTTT.

A note on this clonotype: A much larger clone differs by one base, so this may be a read error. The chain carries TRBV15 and TRBJ2-7; maybe TRBD1 (5 bases). This CDR3 has 14 amino acids. Germline values: CDR1 LNHNV, CDR2 YYDKDF (reference sequence). V gave up 6 bases and J gave up 2 bases, with 14 bases separating them. The CDR3 is CATSAEQEPYEQYF. DNA for the CDR3: TGTGCCACCAGTGCAGAACAGGAGCCCTACGAGCAGTACTTC.

The CDR3 is CASSPRTGGTGTQYF. Written as DNA, the CDR3 is TGTGCCAGCAGCCCGCGGACAGGGGGCACGGGGACCCAGTACTTC. V and J are TRBV7-2 and TRBJ2-5; TRBD1 matches at 11 bases. CDR1 and CDR2 from the germline V gene are SGHTA and FQGNSA. The J segment lost 7 bases and the V segment lost 5 bases, leaving 9 bases of the junction unmatched. This CDR3 is 15 amino acids long.